This TCR beta chain was observed in a study of shared clonotypes between healthy human individuals. The germline V gene encodes CDR1 SEHNR and CDR2 FQNEAQ (reference sequence). V shed 1 base and J shed 0 bases, with 10 bases lying between them. CDR3 length: 16 residues. Adults of Caucasian background living in Nashville, Tennessee made up all donors. It was roughly 210 ng DNA, 25,000 to 35,000 T cell genomes, that sorted-subset replicate PCRs used. TCRdb's copy holds only in-frame clones and misses some; the assay was immunoSEQ multiplex PCR. The sample yields some 900,000 clones, approximately 76% seen once.

The sample was memory CD4+ T cells sorted from blood. Subset: CD45RA-negative fraction. This rearrangement joins TRBV7-9 to TRBJ2-1; D might be TRBD1 or TRBD2, each matching 6 bases. This TCR derives from a man in his late teens or twenties in good health. The CDR3 loop reads CASSLGGGLSYNEQFF. The CDR3 coding sequence is TGTGCCAGCAGCTTAGGTGGGGGGCTCTCCTACAATGAGCAGTTCTTC.